This is a list of T cell receptor beta chains from one sample in a study of long-term antiretroviral therapy in people with HIV. Assay: immunoSEQ multiplex PCR; the TCRdb copy retains only in-frame clones and omits some. The sample yields 30,000 to 40,000 clones, 79% seen once. The sample consisted of unsorted PBMCs, taken 1.9 years after starting antiretroviral therapy. These receptors all stem from a man aged 18 to 29 with HIV. Each CDR3 is given with its conserved first and last residue. Fields, in order: D gene, clone size, V gene, J gene, CDR3 DNA, CDR3 protein. The D gene is left open where the match is weak. Size is omitted from some rows. Given values are once, few, many or a class for expanded clones.

>-|-|TRBV6-1|TRBJ1-1
TGTGCCAGCAGTGAAGCGCTGGTTGGGAACACTGAAGCTTTCTTT
CASSEALVGNTEAFF
>-|-|TRBV7-9|TRBJ2-2
TGTGCCAGCAGCTCCGGGGGAAGACGGACCTCTACCGGGGAGCTGTTTTTT
CASSSGGRRTSTGELFF
>-|-|TRBV5-6|TRBJ1-4
TGTGCCAGCACCTTCAGGGGCCTGGGAGTTGAAAAACTGTTTTTT
CASTFRGLGVEKLFF
>TRBD1|-|TRBV11-2|TRBJ1-2
TGTGCCAGCACCTCGTCGGGACAGGGGGCGAACTATGGCTACACCTTC
CASTSSGQGANYGYTF
>TRBD1|-|TRBV19|TRBJ1-1
TGTGCCAGTAGTATGGGGGGGACAGGTTTCTTT
CASSMGGTGFF
>-|-|TRBV7-2|TRBJ1-5
TGTGCCAGCAGCTGGGGCAGGGAGCCCCAGCATTTT
CASSWGREPQHF
>-|-|TRBV6-5|TRBJ2-2
TGTGCCAGCAGTTACGACTCTGGGGTCGGGGAGCTGTTTTTT
CASSYDSGVGELFF
>-|-|TRBV14|TRBJ1-2
TGTGCCAGCAGCCAAGTAAACCCCAACTATGGCTACACCTTC
CASSQVNPNYGYTF
>TRBD2|-|TRBV4-1|TRBJ2-1
TGCGCCAGCAGCCAATCTTACTTAGCGGGGGACCCCAATGAGCAGTTCTTC
CASSQSYLAGDPNEQFF
>-|once|TRBV19|TRBJ2-2
TGTGCCAGTAGTATTTGGGGGGCAGGGGTAAACACCGGGGAGCTGTTTTTT
CASSIWGAGVNTGELFF
>TRBD1|-|TRBV5-5|TRBJ2-2
TGTGCCAGCAGCTTGGTGGAGACAGGGAATGCCGGGGAGCTGTTTTTT
CASSLVETGNAGELFF
>-|-|TRBV5-5|TRBJ1-1
TGTGCCAGCAGCTTGCGAAGAGGGAGCACTGAAGCTTTCTTT
CASSLRRGSTEAFF
>TRBD1|few|TRBV28|TRBJ1-5
TGTGCCAGCAGCTTTGGTATCAGGGGGAATCAGCCCCAGCATTTT
CASSFGIRGNQPQHF
>TRBD1|few|TRBV7-9|TRBJ2-1
TGTGCCAGCAGCTCGGAGGACAGGGGGCTCCGTGAGCAGTTCTTC
CASSSEDRGLREQFF
>-|-|TRBV7-2|TRBJ1-6
TGTGCCAGCAGCTCACAGGGTGCTGGCTCCTATAATTCACCCCTCCACTTT
CASSSQGAGSYNSPLHF
>-|-|TRBV28|TRBJ2-5
TGTGCCAGCAGCCCTCGTCTAACGGCCCAAGAGACCCAGTACTTC
CASSPRLTAQETQYF
>-|-|TRBV5-6|TRBJ1-4
TGTGCCAGCAGCTTGTCGGGCCGGGGGGTAACTAATGAAAAACTGTTTTTT
CASSLSGRGVTNEKLFF
>-|-|TRBV5-6|TRBJ1-6
TGTGCCAGCAGCTTGGTAGGGATTAATTATTCACCCCTCCACTTT
CASSLVGINYSPLHF
>TRBD1|-|TRBV6-5|TRBJ2-7
TGTGCCAGCAGTTACCGGACAGGGGGATCCAACGAGCAGTACTTC
CASSYRTGGSNEQYF
>TRBD1|-|TRBV6-5|TRBJ2-3
TGTGCCAGCAGTTACTCGAACAGGGGGACAGATACGCAGTATTTT
CASSYSNRGTDTQYF
>TRBD2|few|TRBV27|TRBJ2-2
TGTGCCAGCGGGTTGGGAGCGGGGTACACCGGGGAGCTGTTTTTT
CASGLGAGYTGELFF
>-|-|TRBV6-1|TRBJ1-2
TGTGCCAGCAGTGCCACCGGGAGTTATGGCTACACCTTC
CASSATGSYGYTF
>-|-|TRBV10-3|TRBJ2-5
TGTGCCATCAGTGAGTCGACGGGGACCACGCGTGAGACCCAGTACTTC
CAISESTGTTRETQYF
>-|-|TRBV5-1|TRBJ2-1
TGCGCCAGCAGCCCGCGACTGGGCGATGAGCAGTTCTTC
CASSPRLGDEQFF
>TRBD1|-|TRBV6-5|TRBJ2-5
TGTGCCAGCAAAGTATCGGGACAGCTCCAAGAGACCCAGTACTTC
CASKVSGQLQETQYF
>TRBD2|-|TRBV5-6|TRBJ2-1
TGTGCCAGCGTCGAGGGGCGGGGGAGCTACAATGAGCAGTTCTTC
CASVEGRGSYNEQFF
>-|-|TRBV19|TRBJ1-2
TGTGCCAGTCATCCTAACCTCCTCCCCTATGGCTACACCTTC
CASHPNLLPYGYTF
>TRBD1|-|TRBV2|TRBJ1-1
TGTGCCAGCCGACAGGGATATGAGACTGAAGCTTTCTTT
CASRQGYETEAFF
>-|-|TRBV4-1|TRBJ2-7
TGCGCCAGCAGCCAGTTCACCGGGACATACTACGAGCAGTACTTC
CASSQFTGTYYEQYF
>-|-|TRBV6-6|TRBJ1-3
TGTGCCAGCATAGGGGATATCGGAAACACCATATATTTT
CASIGDIGNTIYF
>TRBD2|-|TRBV7-3|TRBJ2-2
TGTGCCAGCAGCCCAAATAGCGGGGGCAACACCGGGGAGCTGTTTTTT
CASSPNSGGNTGELFF
>-|-|TRBV9|TRBJ1-1
TGTGCCACCTCGGTGGGGATGAACACTGAAGCTTTCTTT
CATSVGMNTEAFF
>-|-|TRBV9|TRBJ2-3
TGTGCCAGCAGCGTAGATTGGGGGCCGGGAACAACAGATACGCAGTATTTT
CASSVDWGPGTTDTQYF
>TRBD1|-|TRBV6-4|TRBJ2-2
TGTGCCAGCAGTCAGGGACAGGGCTCCGGGGAGCTGTTTTTT
CASSQGQGSGELFF
>-|-|TRBV7-8|TRBJ2-4
TGTGCCAGCAGCTTAGGGGAGGAGGGCATTCAGTACTTC
CASSLGEEGIQYF
>-|once|TRBV5-1|TRBJ1-1
TGCGCCAGCAGCCCGGGGGCCCGTAGCCCTGAAGCTTTCTTT
CASSPGARSPEAFF
>-|-|TRBV7-9|TRBJ1-6
TGTGCCAGCAGCCCCCCGGAGGGGCGTAATTCACCCCTCCACTTT
CASSPPEGRNSPLHF
>-|-|TRBV7-9|TRBJ1-4
TGTGCCAGCAGCTTAGCCACAGTGCCCCCAACAAAAACTGTTTTT
CASSLATVPPTKTVF
>-|few|TRBV10-3|TRBJ1-5
TGTGCCAGCGGAGTGCAGCGGAGCAATCAGCCCCAGCATTTT
CASGVQRSNQPQHF
>-|-|TRBV6-5|TRBJ1-5
TGTGCCAGCAGTCCCTGGGGGGAAGATCAGCCCCAGCATTTT
CASSPWGEDQPQHF
>-|-|TRBV7-9|TRBJ1-2
TGTGCCAGCAGCCCTGACGCCCTCCGGGACGCCTTC
CASSPDALRDAF
>-|-|TRBV2|TRBJ2-4
TGTGCCAGCAGTGAAAGTCTAGCAGAAAACATTCAGTACTTC
CASSESLAENIQYF
>-|-|TRBV11-1|TRBJ2-3
TGTGCCAGCAGCCCCCGCCAGGGGGATACGCAGTATTTT
CASSPRQGDTQYF
>TRBD1|few|TRBV4-1|TRBJ2-7
TGCGCCAGCAGCCAAGTCGGGACAGGGACCTACGAGCAGTACTTC
CASSQVGTGTYEQYF
>-|-|TRBV19|TRBJ2-2
TGTGCCAGTAGTATACAGGGCAACACCGGGGAGCTGTTTTTT
CASSIQGNTGELFF
>-|few|TRBV5-1|TRBJ1-6
TGCGCCAGCAGCAACAGGGATGAATCACCCCTCCACTTT
CASSNRDESPLHF
>TRBD2|-|TRBV11-2|TRBJ2-1
TGTGCCAGCAGCCAACTAGCGGGGGGGCCTTCGGCGCAGTTCTTC
CASSQLAGGPSAQFF
>-|-|TRBV12-5|TRBJ2-1
TGTGCTAGTGGTCTGGACGTCTACAATGAGCAGTTCTTC
CASGLDVYNEQFF